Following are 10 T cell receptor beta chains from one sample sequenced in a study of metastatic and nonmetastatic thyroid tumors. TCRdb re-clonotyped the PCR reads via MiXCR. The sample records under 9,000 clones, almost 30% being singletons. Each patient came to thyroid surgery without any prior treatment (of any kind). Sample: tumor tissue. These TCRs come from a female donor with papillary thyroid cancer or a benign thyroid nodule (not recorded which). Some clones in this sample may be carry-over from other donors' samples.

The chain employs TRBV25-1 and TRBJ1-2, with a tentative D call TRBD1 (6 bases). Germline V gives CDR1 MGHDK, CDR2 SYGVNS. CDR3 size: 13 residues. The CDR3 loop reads CNSSAQGLYGYTF. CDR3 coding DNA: TGTAACAGCAGCGCACAGGGACTCTATGGCTACACCTTC.

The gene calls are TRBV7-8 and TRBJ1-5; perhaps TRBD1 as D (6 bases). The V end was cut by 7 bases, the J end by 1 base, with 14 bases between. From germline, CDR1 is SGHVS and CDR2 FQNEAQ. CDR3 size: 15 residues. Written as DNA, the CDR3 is TGTGCCAGCACCCCATCGAGGGGGAGCAATCAGCCCCAGCATTTT. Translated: CASTPSRGSNQPQHF. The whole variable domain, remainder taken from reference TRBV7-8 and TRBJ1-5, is GAGVSQSPRYKVAKRGQDVALRCDPISGHVSLFWYQQALGQGPEFLTYFQNEAQLDKSGLPSDRFFAERPEGSVSTLKIQRTQQEDSAVYLCASTPSRGSNQPQHFGDGTRLSIL.

The CDR3 region has the DNA TGTGCCAGCCTGGGTCACCGGAACACCGGGGAGCTGTTTTTT. This sequence encodes CASLGHRNTGELFF. J is TRBJ2-2 and V is TRBV6-2 or TRBV6-3; D is ambiguous. This CDR3 spans 14 amino acids. The germline V gene has CDR1 MNHEY and CDR2 SVGEGT. Deletions cut 8 bases from V and 1 base from J, with 11 bases between.

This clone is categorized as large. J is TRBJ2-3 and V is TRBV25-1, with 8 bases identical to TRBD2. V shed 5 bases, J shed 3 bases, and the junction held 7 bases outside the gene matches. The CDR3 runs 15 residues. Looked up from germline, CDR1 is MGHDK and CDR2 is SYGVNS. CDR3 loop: CASSNPRGGTDTQYF. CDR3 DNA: TGTGCCAGCAGTAACCCCCGGGGGGGTACAGATACGCAGTATTTT.

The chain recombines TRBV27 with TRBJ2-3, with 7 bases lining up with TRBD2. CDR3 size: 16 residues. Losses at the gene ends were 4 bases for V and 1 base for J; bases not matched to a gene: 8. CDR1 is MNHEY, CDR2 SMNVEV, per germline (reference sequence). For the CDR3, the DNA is TGTGCCAGCAGTTCCCGACTAGCCGGGGGCACAGATACGCAGTATTTT. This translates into CASSSRLAGGTDTQYF.

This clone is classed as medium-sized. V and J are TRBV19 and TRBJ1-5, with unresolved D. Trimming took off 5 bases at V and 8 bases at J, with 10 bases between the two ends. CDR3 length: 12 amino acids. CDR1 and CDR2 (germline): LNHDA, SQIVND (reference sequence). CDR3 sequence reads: CASSVDTEPQHF. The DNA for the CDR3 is TGTGCCAGTAGTGTTGATACTGAGCCCCAGCATTTT.

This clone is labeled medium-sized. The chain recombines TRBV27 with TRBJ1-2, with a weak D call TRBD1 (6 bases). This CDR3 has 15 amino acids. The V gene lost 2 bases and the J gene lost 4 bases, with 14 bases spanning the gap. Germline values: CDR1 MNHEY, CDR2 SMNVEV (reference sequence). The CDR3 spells CASSLNSGRGYGYTF. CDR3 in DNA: TGTGCCAGCAGTTTAAACTCAGGCAGGGGCTATGGCTACACCTTC.

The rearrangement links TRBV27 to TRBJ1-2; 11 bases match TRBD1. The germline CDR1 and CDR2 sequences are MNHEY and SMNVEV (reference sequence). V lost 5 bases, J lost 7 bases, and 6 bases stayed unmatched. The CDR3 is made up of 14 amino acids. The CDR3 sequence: CASSPSGQGVGYTF. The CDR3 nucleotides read TGTGCCAGCAGTCCGTCGGGACAGGGGGTTGGCTACACCTTC.

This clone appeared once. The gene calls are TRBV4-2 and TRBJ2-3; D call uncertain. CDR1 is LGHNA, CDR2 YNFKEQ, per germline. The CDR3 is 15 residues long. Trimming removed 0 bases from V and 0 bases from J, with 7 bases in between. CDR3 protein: CASSQDRWSTDTQYF. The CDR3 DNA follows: TGTGCCAGCAGCCAAGATCGGTGGAGCACAGATACGCAGTATTTT.

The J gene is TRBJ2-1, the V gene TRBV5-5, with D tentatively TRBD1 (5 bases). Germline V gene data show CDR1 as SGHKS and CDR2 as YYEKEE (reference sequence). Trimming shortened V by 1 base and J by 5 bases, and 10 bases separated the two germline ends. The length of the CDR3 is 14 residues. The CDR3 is CASSLSRANNEQFF. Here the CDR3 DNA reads TGTGCCAGCAGCTTGTCCAGGGCGAACAATGAGCAGTTCTTC.